This T cell receptor beta chain stems from a study of shared clonotypes between healthy human individuals. The CDR3 spans 13 residues. Germline V CDR1 and CDR2: SNHLY, FYNNEI. Trimming stripped 5 bases from V and 4 bases from J, with 8 bases between. From CD4+ cells came CD45RA+ naive and CD45RA-negative memory subsets. The table lists this clone with a few counts. Antigen specificity is unknown. Broader study findings: Memory subsets generally showed smaller estimated richness than naive subsets did.

Per the original methods: From ImmunoSEQ came sequences covering only the junction and carrying no quality scores, so filtering differed. The method was immunoSEQ multiplex PCR; TCRdb's version includes in-frame clones alone and lacks a portion of them. D and trimming were read from the DNA, whereas the V and J calls and clone size are those reported in that table. Of hundreds of thousands of clones listed, less than 80% are singletons. This receptor was taken from a woman in her thirties in good health. This chain links TRBV2 with TRBJ1-4; D may be TRBD1 (5 bases). Sequenced input: memory CD4+ T cells sorted from blood. The subset: CD45RA-negative fraction. The CDR3 DNA reads TGTGCCAGCAGTAGGGACGGTAATGAAAAACTGTTTTTT. This translates into CASSRDGNEKLFF. The full variable domain, with the rest looked up from reference TRBV2 and TRBJ1-4, is EPEVTQTPSHQVTQMGQEVILRCVPISNHLYFYWYRQILGQKVEFLVSFYNNEISEKSEIFDDQFSVERPDGSNFTLKIRSTKLEDSAMYFCASSRDGNEKLFFGSGTQLSVL.